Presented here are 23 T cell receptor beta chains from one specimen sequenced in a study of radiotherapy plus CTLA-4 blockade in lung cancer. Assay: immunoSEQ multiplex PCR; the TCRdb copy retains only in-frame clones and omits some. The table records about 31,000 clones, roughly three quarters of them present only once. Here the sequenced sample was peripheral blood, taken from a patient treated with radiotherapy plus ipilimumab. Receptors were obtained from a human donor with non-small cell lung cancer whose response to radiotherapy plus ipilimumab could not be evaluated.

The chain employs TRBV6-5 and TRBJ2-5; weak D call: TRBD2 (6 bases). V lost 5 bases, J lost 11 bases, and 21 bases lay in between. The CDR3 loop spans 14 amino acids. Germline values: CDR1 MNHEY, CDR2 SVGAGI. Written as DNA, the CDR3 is TGTGCCAGCAGTGAAGGGCTGGAGGGGCAAGAGCAGTACTTC. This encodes CASSEGLEGQEQYF.

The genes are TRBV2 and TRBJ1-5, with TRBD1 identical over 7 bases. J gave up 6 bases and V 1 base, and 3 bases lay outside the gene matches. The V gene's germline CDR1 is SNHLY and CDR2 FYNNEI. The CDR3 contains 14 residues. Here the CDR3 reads CASSEDTGVQPQHF. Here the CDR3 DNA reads TGTGCCAGCAGTGAAGACACAGGGGTTCAGCCCCAGCATTTT.

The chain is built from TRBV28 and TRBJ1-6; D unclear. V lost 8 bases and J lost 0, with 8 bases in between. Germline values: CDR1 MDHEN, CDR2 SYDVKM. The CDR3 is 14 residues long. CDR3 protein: CASRWSSYNSPLHF. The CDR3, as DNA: TGTGCCAGCCGCTGGAGCTCCTATAATTCACCCCTCCACTTT.

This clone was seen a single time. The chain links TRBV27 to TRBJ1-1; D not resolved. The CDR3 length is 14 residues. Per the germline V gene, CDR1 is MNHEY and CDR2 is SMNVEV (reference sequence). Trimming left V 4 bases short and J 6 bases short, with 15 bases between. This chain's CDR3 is CASSWKSGAAEAFF. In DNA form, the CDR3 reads TGTGCCAGCAGTTGGAAATCTGGAGCAGCTGAAGCTTTCTTT.

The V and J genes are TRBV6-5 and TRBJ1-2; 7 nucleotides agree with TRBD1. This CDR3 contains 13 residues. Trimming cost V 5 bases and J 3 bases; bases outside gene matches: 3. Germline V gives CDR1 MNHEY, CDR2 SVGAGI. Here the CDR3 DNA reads TGTGCCAGCAGTACCACAGGGGACTATGGCTACACCTTC. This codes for CASSTTGDYGYTF.

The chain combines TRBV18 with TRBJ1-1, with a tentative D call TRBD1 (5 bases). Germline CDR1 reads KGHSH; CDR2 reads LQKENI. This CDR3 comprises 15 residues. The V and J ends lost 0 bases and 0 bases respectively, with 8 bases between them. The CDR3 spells CASSPPDSMNTEAFF. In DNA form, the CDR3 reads TGTGCCAGCTCACCACCTGACAGCATGAACACTGAAGCTTTCTTT.

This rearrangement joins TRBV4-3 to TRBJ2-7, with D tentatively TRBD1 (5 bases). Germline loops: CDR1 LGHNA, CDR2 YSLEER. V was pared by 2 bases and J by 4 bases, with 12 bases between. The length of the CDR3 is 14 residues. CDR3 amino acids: CASSQQHTGYEQYF. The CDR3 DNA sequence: TGCGCCAGCAGCCAACAACACACAGGTTACGAGCAGTACTTC.

CDR3 protein: CASSRYQVGRIIQYF. In DNA form, the CDR3 reads TGTGCCAGCAGTCGGTACCAGGTGGGGAGGATCATTCAGTACTTC. J is TRBJ2-4 and V is TRBV11-2; perhaps TRBD2 as D (6 bases). The CDR3 sequence is 15 residues long. CDR1 is SGHAT and CDR2 is FQNNGV in the germline V gene. The ends were cut back, 6 bases at V and 9 bases at J, with 21 bases in the middle.

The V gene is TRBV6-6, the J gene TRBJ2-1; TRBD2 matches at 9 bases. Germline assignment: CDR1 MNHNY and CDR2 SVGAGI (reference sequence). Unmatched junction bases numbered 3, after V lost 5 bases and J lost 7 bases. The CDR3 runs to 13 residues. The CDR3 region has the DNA TGTGCCAGCAGTAAGAGCGGGGGGAATGAGCAGTTCTTC. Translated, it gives CASSKSGGNEQFF.

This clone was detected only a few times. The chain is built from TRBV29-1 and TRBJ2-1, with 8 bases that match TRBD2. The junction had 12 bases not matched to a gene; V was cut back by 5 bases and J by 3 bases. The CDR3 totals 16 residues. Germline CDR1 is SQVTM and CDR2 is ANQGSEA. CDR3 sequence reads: CSVRRGGGPIYNEQFF. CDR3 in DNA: TGCAGCGTTCGACGGGGGGGAGGGCCCATCTACAATGAGCAGTTCTTC.

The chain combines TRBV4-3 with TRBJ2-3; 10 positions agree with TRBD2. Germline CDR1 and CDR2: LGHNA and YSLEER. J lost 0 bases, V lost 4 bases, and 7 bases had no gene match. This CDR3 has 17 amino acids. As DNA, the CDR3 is TGCGCCAGCAGCCGGACTAGCGGACAGGGTAGCACAGATACGCAGTATTTT. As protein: CASSRTSGQGSTDTQYF.

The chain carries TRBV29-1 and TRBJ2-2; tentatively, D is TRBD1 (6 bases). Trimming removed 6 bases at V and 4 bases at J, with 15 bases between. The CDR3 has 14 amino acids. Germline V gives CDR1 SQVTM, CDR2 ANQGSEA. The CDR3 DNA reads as TGCAGCGTCCCCTCAGGGGTGAGCACCGGGGAGCTGTTTTTT. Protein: CSVPSGVSTGELFF.

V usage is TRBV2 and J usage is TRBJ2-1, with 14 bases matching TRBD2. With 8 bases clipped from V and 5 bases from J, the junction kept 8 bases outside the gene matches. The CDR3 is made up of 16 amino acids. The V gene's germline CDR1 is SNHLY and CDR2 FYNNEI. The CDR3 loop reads CASVTGTSGSNNEQFF. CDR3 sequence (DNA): TGTGCCAGCGTGACCGGGACTAGCGGGAGTAACAATGAGCAGTTCTTC.

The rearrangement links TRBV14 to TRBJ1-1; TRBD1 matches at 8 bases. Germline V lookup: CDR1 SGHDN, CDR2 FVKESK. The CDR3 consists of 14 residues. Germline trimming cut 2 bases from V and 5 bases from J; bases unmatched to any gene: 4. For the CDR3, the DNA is TGTGCCAGCAGCCAATCAGGGGGCAGGACTGAAGCTTTCTTT. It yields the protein CASSQSGGRTEAFF. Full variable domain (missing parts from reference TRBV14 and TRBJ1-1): EAGVTQFPSHSVIEKGQTVTLRCDPISGHDNLYWYRRVMGKEIKFLLHFVKESKQDESGMPNNRFLAERTGGTYSTLKVQPAELEDSGVYFCASSQSGGRTEAFFGQGTRLTVV.

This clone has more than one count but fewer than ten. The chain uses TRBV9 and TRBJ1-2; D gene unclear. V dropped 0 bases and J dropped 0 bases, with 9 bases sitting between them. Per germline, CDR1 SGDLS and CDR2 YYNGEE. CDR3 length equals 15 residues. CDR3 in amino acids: CASSVEGGPNYGYTF. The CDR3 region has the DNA TGTGCCAGCAGCGTAGAAGGCGGTCCTAACTATGGCTACACCTTC.

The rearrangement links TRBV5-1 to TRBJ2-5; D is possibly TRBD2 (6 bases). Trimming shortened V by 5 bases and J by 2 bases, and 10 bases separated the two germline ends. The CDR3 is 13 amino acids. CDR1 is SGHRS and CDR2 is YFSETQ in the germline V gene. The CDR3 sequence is CASSKGGQETQYF. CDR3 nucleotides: TGCGCCAGCAGTAAAGGAGGGCAAGAGACCCAGTACTTC.

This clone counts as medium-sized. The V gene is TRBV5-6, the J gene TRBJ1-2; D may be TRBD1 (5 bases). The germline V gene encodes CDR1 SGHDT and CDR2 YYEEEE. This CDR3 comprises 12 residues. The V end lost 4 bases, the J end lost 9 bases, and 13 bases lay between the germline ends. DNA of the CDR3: TGTGCCAGCAGCGCTTGGGGGGGGAGCTACACCTTC. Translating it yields CASSAWGGSYTF.

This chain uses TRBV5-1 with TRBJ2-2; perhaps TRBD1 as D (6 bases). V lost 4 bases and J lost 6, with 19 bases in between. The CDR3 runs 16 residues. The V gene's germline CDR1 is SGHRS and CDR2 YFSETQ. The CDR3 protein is CASSLYHRDLAGELFF. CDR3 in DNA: TGCGCCAGCAGCCTATACCACAGGGATTTGGCCGGGGAGCTGTTTTTT.

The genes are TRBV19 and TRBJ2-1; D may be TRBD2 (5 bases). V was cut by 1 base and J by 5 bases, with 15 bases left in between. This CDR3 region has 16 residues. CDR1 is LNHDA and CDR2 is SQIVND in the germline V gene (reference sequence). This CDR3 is CASSIVLRASHNEQFF. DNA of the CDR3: TGTGCCAGTAGTATAGTTTTGCGGGCATCTCACAATGAGCAGTTCTTC.

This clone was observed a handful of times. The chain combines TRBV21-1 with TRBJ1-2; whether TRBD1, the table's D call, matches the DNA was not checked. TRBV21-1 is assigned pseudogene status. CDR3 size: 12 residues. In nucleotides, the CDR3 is TGTGCCAGCAGCGGCCTGGACTATGGCTACACCTTC. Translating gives CASSGLDYGYTF.

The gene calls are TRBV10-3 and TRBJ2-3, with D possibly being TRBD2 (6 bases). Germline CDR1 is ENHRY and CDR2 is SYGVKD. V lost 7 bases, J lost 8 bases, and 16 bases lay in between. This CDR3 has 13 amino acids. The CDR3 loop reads CAIKSGSGSTQYF. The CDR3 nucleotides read TGTGCCATCAAATCCGGGAGTGGGAGTACGCAGTATTTT.

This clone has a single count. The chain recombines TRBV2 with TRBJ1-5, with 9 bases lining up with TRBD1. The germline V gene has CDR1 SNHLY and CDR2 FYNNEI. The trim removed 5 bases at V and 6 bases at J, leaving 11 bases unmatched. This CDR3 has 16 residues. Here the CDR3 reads CASSPWTGAGGQPQHF. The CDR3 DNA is TGTGCCAGCAGTCCTTGGACAGGGGCCGGCGGTCAGCCCCAGCATTTT.

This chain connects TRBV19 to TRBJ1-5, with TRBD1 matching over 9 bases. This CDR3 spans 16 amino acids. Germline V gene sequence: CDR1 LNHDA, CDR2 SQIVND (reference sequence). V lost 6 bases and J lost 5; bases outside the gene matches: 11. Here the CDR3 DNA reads TGTGCCAGTAGCACCGCGGCAGACAGGGGGGATCAGCCCCAGCATTTT. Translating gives CASSTAADRGDQPQHF. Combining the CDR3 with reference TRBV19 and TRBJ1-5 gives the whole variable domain DGGITQSPKYLFRKEGQNVTLSCEQNLNHDAMYWYRQDPGQGLRLIYYSQIVNDFQKGDIAEGYSVSREKKESFPLTVTSAQKNPTAFYLCASSTAADRGDQPQHFGDGTRLSIL.